Below are 17 T cell receptor beta chains sequenced from a single sample in a study of regulatory T cells in long-lasting Graves disease. Time point specified: newly diagnosed GD, antithyroid drugs for less than 3 months. RNA extracted from PBMCs served as the sequencing template. Through Arm-PCR of CDR3 regions and iRepertoire HTBI primers, TCR beta libraries were built. TCRdb passed the multiplex PCR reads through MiXCR, listing each CDR3 protein once. Of 500,000 or so distinct CDR3 sequences in the sample, around 15% are singletons; the top ten hold roughly 25%. These data also featured in a second study, about T cells in Graves' hyperthyroidism and ophthalmopathy.

Material: peripheral blood mononuclear cells (PBMCs), obtained at new diagnosis, from a patient treated with antithyroid drugs. The receptors shown here come from a woman aged 35 to 59 with Graves disease.

This clonotype has a count of ten or more. The gene calls are TRBV7-6 and TRBJ2-1; 9 bases are a match to TRBD1. This CDR3 is built from 13 residues. Per the germline V gene, CDR1 is SGHVS and CDR2 is FNYEAQ. With 5 bases clipped from V and 6 bases from J, the junction kept 2 bases outside the gene matches. In DNA form, the CDR3 reads TGTGCCAGCAGCCGACAGGGGGGCAATGAGCAGTTCTTC. It yields the protein CASSRQGGNEQFF.

This clonotype was seen at least ten times. The chain couples TRBV6-5 to TRBJ1-5, with D unresolved. The CDR3 covers 13 residues. Trimming pared 4 bases from V and 6 bases from J, leaving 10 bases between. CDR1 MNHEY and CDR2 SVGAGI come from the germline V gene. CDR3 DNA: TGTGCCAGCAGTTCCCGGGAAGGTCAGCCCCAGCATTTT. It specifies CASSSREGQPQHF.

The sample holds a few counts of this clonotype. The V call is TRBV19, the J call TRBJ2-1; 14 bases are shared with TRBD2. Germline CDR1 is LNHDA and CDR2 is SQIVND (reference sequence). The CDR3 is 16 amino acids. With 3 bases clipped from V and 2 bases from J, the junction kept 0 bases outside the gene matches. The CDR3 is CASSMGLAGAYNEQFF. The CDR3 nucleotides read TGTGCCAGTAGTATGGGACTAGCGGGGGCCTACAATGAGCAGTTCTTC.

This clonotype was detected many times. The chain links TRBV2 to TRBJ2-3; D may correspond to TRBD1 or TRBD2 (5 bases each). V was trimmed by 6 bases and J by 8 bases, leaving 18 bases between them. The CDR3 runs 14 residues. Looked up from germline, CDR1 is SNHLY and CDR2 is FYNNEI. For the CDR3, the DNA is TGTGCCAGCAGGGTCCGGGACCCCTTGGGTACGCAGTATTTT. Protein product: CASRVRDPLGTQYF.

This clonotype came up many times. This chain uses TRBV12-3 or TRBV12-4 with TRBJ1-2, with 8 bases fitting TRBD1. This CDR3 comprises 14 residues. The trim removed 5 bases at V and 4 bases at J, leaving 6 bases unmatched. CDR3 bases: TGTGCCAGCAGTCCCGATCAGGGGGCCTATGGCTACACCTTC. Its protein is CASSPDQGAYGYTF.

As to this clonotype: A much larger clone is a single base away; this may be a read error. The V call is TRBV6-1, the J call TRBJ1-6, with 7 bases aligning to TRBD1. Germline assignment: CDR1 MNHNS and CDR2 SASEGT. The CDR3 is 17 residues long. For the CDR3, the DNA is TGTGTCAGCAGTGGCGGGGTGACAGGGTTTGAGGATTCACCCCTCCACTTT. It codes for CVSSGGVTGFEDSPLHF.

This clonotype was counted ten times or more. V usage is TRBV7-2 and J usage is TRBJ1-4; a possible D gene is TRBD1 (6 bases). Germline lookup yields CDR1 SGHTA and CDR2 FQGNSA. This CDR3 is built from 12 residues. V was shortened by 6 bases and J by 8 bases, with 10 bases between the two germline ends. CDR3 bases: TGTGCCAGCAGTTATACAGGGGAAAAACTGTTTTTT. As protein: CASSYTGEKLFF.

This clonotype was counted a few times. This chain links TRBV7-9 with TRBJ1-1; D possibly corresponds to TRBD1 (5 bases). From germline, CDR1 is SEHNR and CDR2 FQNEAQ (reference sequence). V was pared by 6 bases and J by 8 bases, with 16 bases between. The CDR3 contains 13 residues. The CDR3 coding sequence is TGTGCCAGCAGTTCAGCGAACCGGGGGGAAGCTTTCTTT. It specifies CASSSANRGEAFF.

This clonotype came up many times. V and J are TRBV20-1 and TRBJ2-3; D gene unclear. Trimming left V 6 bases short and J 2 bases short, with 12 bases between. Germline-derived CDR1 and CDR2 are DFQATT and SNEGSKA (reference sequence). The CDR3 runs 13 residues. In nucleotides, the CDR3 is TGCAGTGCAAAGGACGGAACCACAGATACGCAGTATTTT. Protein: CSAKDGTTDTQYF.

At least ten counts were recorded for this clonotype. The chain combines TRBV2 with TRBJ1-2; TRBD1 aligns across 8 bases. V lost 4 bases and J lost 3; bases outside the gene matches: 4. The CDR3 sequence is 14 residues long. Germline V CDR1 and CDR2: SNHLY, FYNNEI. In nucleotides, the CDR3 is TGTGCCAGCAGTGGAGACAGGGGAGACTATGGCTACACCTTC. It encodes CASSGDRGDYGYTF.

This clonotype was observed a few times. The chain links TRBV11-3 to TRBJ2-4; either TRBD1 or TRBD2 may fit D (6 bases each). CDR3 length equals 14 residues. V lost 5 bases and J lost 7, with 15 bases in between. Germline-derived CDR1 and CDR2 are SGHNT and YENEEA. The CDR3 reads CASSPPGGGNIQYF. The CDR3 region has the DNA TGTGCCAGCAGCCCCCCCGGAGGGGGGAACATTCAGTACTTC.

This clonotype occurred a few times. This rearrangement joins TRBV2 to TRBJ2-2; 11 bases are a match to TRBD1. Germline CDR1 is SNHLY and CDR2 is FYNNEI. This CDR3 region has 15 residues. Trimming at V came to 3 bases and at J to 5 bases, leaving 2 bases not matched to a gene. The CDR3 DNA reads as TGTGCCAGCAGTGAGGACAGGGGGCGGACCGGGGAGCTGTTTTTT. Its translation: CASSEDRGRTGELFF.

This rearrangement joins TRBV7-9 to TRBJ1-2; D unclear. Deletions cut 7 bases from V and 0 bases from J, with 12 bases between. The CDR3 sequence is 14 residues long. Per germline, CDR1 SEHNR and CDR2 FQNEAQ (reference sequence). The CDR3 region has the DNA TGTGCCAGCATCCCAAACACTGCTAACTATGGCTACACCTTC. Translating it yields CASIPNTANYGYTF.

This clonotype was counted ten times or more. The chain recombines TRBV2 with TRBJ1-1; the D gene is possibly TRBD1 (5 bases). The length of the CDR3 is 15 residues. Trimming cost V 2 bases and J 10 bases, with 20 bases left between them. In germline, CDR1 is SNHLY, CDR2 FYNNEI. Here the CDR3 reads CASSEIGTGFGGAFF. The CDR3 DNA reads as TGTGCCAGCAGTGAAATTGGGACCGGGTTTGGGGGAGCTTTCTTT.

This rearrangement joins TRBV19 to TRBJ1-5, with D possibly TRBD1 on 5 matching bases. Trimming pared 7 bases from V and 0 bases from J, leaving 13 bases between. The CDR3 loop spans 15 amino acids. Germline CDR1 and CDR2: LNHDA and SQIVND (reference sequence). CDR3 protein: CASNSRVHSNQPQHF. The CDR3 DNA sequence: TGTGCCAGTAACAGCAGGGTTCATAGCAATCAGCCCCAGCATTTT.

The CDR3 sequence: CASTHGDGGTIYF. DNA of the CDR3: TGTGCCAGCACCCACGGTGATGGAGGCACCATATATTTT. V gene TRBV6-1 combines with J gene TRBJ1-3, with D uncertain. Germline V lookup: CDR1 MNHNS, CDR2 SASEGT. The V end was cut by 7 bases, the J end by 9 bases, with 16 bases between. The CDR3 has 13 residues.

This clonotype was observed many times. V and J are TRBV12-5 and TRBJ1-1; TRBD1 might be the D (6 bases). CDR1 is LGHNT and CDR2 is FRNRAP in the germline V gene. Trimming stripped 2 bases from V and 8 bases from J, with 12 bases between. This CDR3 is 13 amino acids long. The DNA for the CDR3 is TGTGCTAGTGGTTTGTCGGGGGGGCGCGAAGCTTTCTTT. As protein: CASGLSGGREAFF.